This is a list of T cell receptor beta chains from one sample in a study of response to subunit inactivated influenza vaccine. TCRdb re-derived calls from the RT-PCR reads in MiXCR, one entry per CDR3 protein. Of around 470,000 distinct CDR3 sequences listed, roughly 7.6% are singletons. Sequenced here: PBMCs from blood, sampled roughly 24 months after vaccination. All receptors come from a man aged 50 to 69 who received an inactivated influenza vaccine. CDR3s include the opening cysteine and the closing phenylalanine or tryptophan. The D gene is left open where the match is weak. A row's size may be missing; if present it is once, few, many or a size class.

CDR3 length,J gene,D gene,V gene,clone size,CDR3 DNA,CDR3 protein
13,TRBJ1-2,NA,TRBV7-9,few,TGTGCCAGCAGCTTAGATGGGAGTCGTGGCTACACCTTC,CASSLDGSRGYTF
14,TRBJ1-3,NA,TRBV3-1,few,TGTGCCAGCAGCCTCGAGAGGAGGGCTCTCACCATATATTTT,CASSLERRALTIYF
14,TRBJ1-2,NA,TRBV11-2,few,TGTGCCAGCAGCAGAGATCTGGGAAACTATGGCTACACCTTC,CASSRDLGNYGYTF
15,TRBJ2-3,TRBD2,TRBV20-1,many,TGCAGTGCTAGCCCACTAGCGGGGATCACAGATACGCAGTATTTT,CSASPLAGITDTQYF
15,TRBJ2-3,NA,TRBV4-3,NA,TGCGCCAGCAGCCGCCGCTTAGCCTACACAGATACGCAGTATTTT,CASSRRLAYTDTQYF
13,TRBJ1-1,TRBD1,TRBV12-3/TRBV12-4,many,TGTGCCAGCAGCGCAGCCAAGGGGGCCAAAGCTTTCTTT,CASSAAKGAKAFF
13,TRBJ2-7,TRBD2,TRBV20-1,NA,TGCAGTGCAATCCTAGCGGGTACCTACGAGCAGTACTTC,CSAILAGTYEQYF
15,TRBJ1-5,NA,TRBV6-2/TRBV6-3,NA,TGTGCCAGCAGTTACGCGAACCGGCTTCGTCAGCCCCAGCATTTT,CASSYANRLRQPQHF
15,TRBJ1-2,NA,TRBV27,few,TGTGCCAGCAGCCCTCAGGTCGCGGCTAACTATGGCTACACCTTC,CASSPQVAANYGYTF
15,TRBJ2-1,TRBD2,TRBV2,few,TGTGCCAGCAGGGGGACTAGCGGGAGCCAGAATGAGCAGTTCTTC,CASRGTSGSQNEQFF
17,TRBJ1-2,NA,TRBV5-1,many,TGCGCCAGCAGCTTGGATTTCCCAGGGGAAGTACTATATGGCTACACCTTC,CASSLDFPGEVLYGYTF
14,TRBJ2-7,NA,TRBV5-1,many,TGCGCCAGCAGCCTTCAGGGGGGAACCTACGAGCAGTACTTC,CASSLQGGTYEQYF
14,TRBJ2-1,NA,TRBV20-1,many,TGCAGTGCTACTGGGGGATGGGGATACAATGAGCAGTTCTTC,CSATGGWGYNEQFF
13,TRBJ1-2,NA,TRBV9,many,TGTGCCAGCAGCGTAGACAGTAACTATGGCTACACCTTC,CASSVDSNYGYTF